Below, 17 T cell receptor beta chains from the same sample are listed, as sequenced in a study of blood T cells in healthy people across ages. A J-beta primer mix and a sample-barcoded 5' primer were used in a second PCR of about 7 to 12 cycles. TCRdb re-derived calls from the 5' RACE reads in MiXCR, one entry per CDR3 protein. The sample lists 1.5 million to 2 million distinct CDR3 sequences; over 25% were seen once. Sequencing used blood. The origin of the receptors is a woman aged 25 to 39 in good health.

The sample holds many counts of this clonotype. This rearrangement joins TRBV12-3 or TRBV12-4 to TRBJ2-7, with TRBD2 matching 9 bases. The CDR3 has 15 residues. V lost 5 bases, J lost 3 bases, and 8 bases stayed unmatched. CDR3 amino acids: CASSPPAGGRYEQYF. The DNA for the CDR3 is TGTGCCAGCAGTCCCCCGGCGGGAGGGCGCTACGAGCAGTACTTC.

This clonotype showed up just a few times. The chain has TRBV6-5 and TRBJ1-5, with D possibly matching TRBD1 (5 bases). Germline values: CDR1 MNHEY, CDR2 SVGAGI. This CDR3 is 17 amino acids long. V was pared by 0 bases and J by 3 bases, with 15 bases between. The CDR3 DNA reads TGTGCCAGCAGTTACTCTTCAAAACCCGGGACCAATCAGCCCCAGCATTTT. It translates to CASSYSSKPGTNQPQHF.

The V call is TRBV9, the J call TRBJ1-6, with no clear D. The CDR3 length is 14 residues. Germline assignment: CDR1 SGDLS and CDR2 YYNGEE. The V gene lost 1 base and the J gene lost 10 bases, with 12 bases spanning the gap. DNA for the CDR3: TGTGCCAGCAGCGTATCCCCCCTCGGATCACCCCTCCACTTT. It translates to CASSVSPLGSPLHF.

About this clonotype itself: The junction does not match germline at one end; this may be a read error. This rearrangement joins TRBV2 to TRBJ1-2; D is perhaps TRBD1 (6 bases). Germline loops: CDR1 SNHLY, CDR2 FYNNEI. The CDR3 length is 13 residues. Here the CDR3 DNA reads TGTACCAGCAGTGAAAGGGGGAACTATGGCTACACCTTC. It specifies CTSSERGNYGYTF.

This clonotype was detected only a few times. The chain employs TRBV20-1 and TRBJ1-5; D remains ambiguous. This CDR3 has 15 amino acids. The ends were cut back, 1 base at V and 2 bases at J, with 12 bases in the middle. The germline V gene has CDR1 DFQATT and CDR2 SNEGSKA (reference sequence). The DNA for the CDR3 is TGCAGTGCTAGAGGGAACACAGCTGGCAATCAGCCCCAGCATTTT. Protein: CSARGNTAGNQPQHF.

The rearrangement links TRBV12-3 or TRBV12-4 to TRBJ1-1, with D perhaps matching TRBD1 (6 bases). The length of the CDR3 is 13 residues. Trimming pared 2 bases from V and 13 bases from J, leaving 17 bases between. CDR3 coding DNA: TGTGCCAGCAGTTTATCGGGGGCGGGAATGGTTTTCTTT. It specifies CASSLSGAGMVFF.

This clonotype appeared a single time. The chain employs TRBV27 and TRBJ2-1; the match to TRBD2 covers 12 bases. Per germline, CDR1 MNHEY and CDR2 SMNVEV (reference sequence). The ends lost 4 bases at V and 6 bases at J; junction bases unmatched: 4. This CDR3 comprises 15 residues. The CDR3 region is CASSWASGGANEQFF. CDR3 in DNA: TGTGCCAGCAGTTGGGCTAGCGGGGGGGCCAATGAGCAGTTCTTC.

This chain links TRBV12-3 or TRBV12-4 with TRBJ2-1; D assignment may be TRBD1 or TRBD2 (5 bases each). The germline V and J ends were trimmed by 7 bases and 13 bases, with 20 bases remaining between them. The CDR3 consists of 13 residues. The CDR3 nucleotides read TGTGCCAGCACCCAAATTTGGGGGAATTTCCAGTTCTTC. It encodes CASTQIWGNFQFF.

A note on this clonotype: An end of the junction differs from the germline gene, which may be a read error. The chain combines TRBV2 with TRBJ2-1; D is undetermined. Germline values: CDR1 SNHLY, CDR2 FYNNEI. The CDR3 totals 15 residues. CDR3 amino acids: CASSELGQGNNEQVF. In DNA, the CDR3 is TGTGCCAGCAGTGAACTGGGCCAAGGGAACAATGAGCAGGTCTTC.

This rearrangement joins TRBV20-1 to TRBJ1-2; TRBD1 matches 7 bases. In germline, CDR1 is DFQATT, CDR2 SNEGSKA (reference sequence). The CDR3 loop spans 15 amino acids. The V segment lost 0 bases and the J segment 0 bases; nucleotides outside the gene matches: 4. CDR3 bases: TGCAGTGCTAGAGAGGGGACAGTCCCTAACTATGGCTACACCTTC. This gives the protein CSAREGTVPNYGYTF.

J is TRBJ2-5 and V is TRBV6-2 or TRBV6-3; D may be TRBD1 (5 bases). The germline gives CDR1 MNHEY, CDR2 SVGEGT. CDR3 length: 15 amino acids. Trimming left V 6 bases short and J 2 bases short, with 16 bases between. CDR3 amino acids: CASRPDRAIQETQYF. In nucleotides, the CDR3 is TGTGCCAGCAGACCCGACAGAGCCATACAAGAGACCCAGTACTTC.

The chain is built from TRBV4-2 and TRBJ2-7; D may be TRBD1 or TRBD2 (9 bases each). This CDR3 has 19 residues. Trimming took 0 bases from V and 3 from J, leaving 24 bases between them. Germline assignment: CDR1 LGHNA and CDR2 YNFKEQ. The CDR3, as DNA: TGTGCCAGCAGCCAAGAGGTCTGGCGGGAGGGACAGGGCGACTACGAGCAGTACTTC. Residues: CASSQEVWREGQGDYEQYF.

This clonotype was counted only a few times. This sequence joins TRBV11-2 and TRBJ2-5; tentatively, D is TRBD2 (6 bases). Germline CDR1 and CDR2: SGHAT and FQNNGV. V gave up 5 bases and J gave up 5 bases, with 12 bases separating them. The CDR3 is made up of 13 amino acids. The chain's CDR3 is CASSLGLMETQYF. CDR3 nucleotides: TGTGCCAGCAGCCTTGGACTAATGGAGACCCAGTACTTC. Together with reference TRBV11-2 and TRBJ2-5, the CDR3 gives the full variable domain: EAGVAQSPRYKIIEKRQSVAFWCNPISGHATLYWYQQILGQGPKLLIQFQNNGVVDDSQLPKDRFSAERLKGVDSTLKIQPAKLEDSAVYLCASSLGLMETQYFGPGTRLLVL.

V is TRBV6-2 or TRBV6-3 and J is TRBJ1-2, with no clear D. V shed 9 bases and J shed 4 bases, with 12 bases lying between them. Germline V gives CDR1 MNHEY, CDR2 SVGEGT. This CDR3 has 12 amino acids. The CDR3 DNA reads as TGTGCCAGTTCCATCTCAGTCTATGGCTACACCTTC. Translated: CASSISVYGYTF.

The rearrangement joins TRBV20-1 to TRBJ2-1; a possible D gene is TRBD2 (7 bases). Trimming removed 6 bases at V and 3 bases at J, with 21 bases between. This CDR3 has 16 residues. Germline V gives CDR1 DFQATT, CDR2 SNEGSKA (reference sequence). CDR3 loop: CSALGRTGRDYNEQFF. CDR3 DNA: TGCAGTGCCCTGGGGCGTACAGGGAGGGACTACAATGAGCAGTTCTTC.

Details on this clonotype: A much larger clone differs by one base, so this may be a read error. V and J are TRBV4-3 and TRBJ1-4; a weak D match, TRBD1 (5 bases). The germline gives CDR1 LGHNA, CDR2 YSLEER. This CDR3 has 16 amino acids. In DNA, the CDR3 is TGCGCCAGCAGCCAAGATGCGGTGAAGGGGAATGAAAGACTGTTTTTT. This encodes CASSQDAVKGNERLFF.

Note on this clonotype: A read error may be the cause here, since a much bigger clone is one base away. The chain couples TRBV6-2 or TRBV6-3 to TRBJ2-1, with 9 bases lining up with TRBD2. CDR1 and CDR2 (germline): MNHEY, SVGEGT. This CDR3 spans 15 amino acids. The junction had 7 bases not matched to a gene; V was cut back by 2 bases and J by 8 bases. CDR3: CASSYTGLANDEQFF. CDR3 nucleotides: TGTGCCAGCAGTTACACAGGACTAGCGAACGATGAGCAGTTCTTC.